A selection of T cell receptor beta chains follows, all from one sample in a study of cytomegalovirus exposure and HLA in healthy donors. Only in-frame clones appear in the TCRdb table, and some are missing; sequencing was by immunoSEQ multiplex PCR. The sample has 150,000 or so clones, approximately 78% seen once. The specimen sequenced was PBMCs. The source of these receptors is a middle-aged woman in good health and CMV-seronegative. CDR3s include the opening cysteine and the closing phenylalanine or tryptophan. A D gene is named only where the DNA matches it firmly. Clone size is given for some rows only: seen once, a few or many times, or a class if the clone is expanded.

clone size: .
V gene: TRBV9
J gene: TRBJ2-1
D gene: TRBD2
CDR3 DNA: TGTGCCAGCAGCATAACTAGCGGGGGGGCTTCCTACAATGAGCAGTTCTTC
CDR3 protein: CASSITSGGASYNEQFF

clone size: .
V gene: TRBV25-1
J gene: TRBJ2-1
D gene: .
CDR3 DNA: TGTGCCAGCAGTGCCCAGAACGAGGGGGTGCGGAGGAATGAGCAGTTCTTC
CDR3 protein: CASSAQNEGVRRNEQFF

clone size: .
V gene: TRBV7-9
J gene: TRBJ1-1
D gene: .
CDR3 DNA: TGTGCCAGCAGCTTAGACAGTCACAGTGAAGCTTTCTTT
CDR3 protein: CASSLDSHSEAFF

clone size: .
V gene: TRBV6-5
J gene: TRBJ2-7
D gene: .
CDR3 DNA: TGTGCCAGCAGCCGCGGGCCCTCCTCCTACGAGCAGTACTTC
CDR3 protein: CASSRGPSSYEQYF

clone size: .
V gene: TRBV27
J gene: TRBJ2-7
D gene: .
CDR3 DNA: TGTGCCAGCGGCCTAGGGGACTTATACGAGCAGTACTTC
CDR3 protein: CASGLGDLYEQYF

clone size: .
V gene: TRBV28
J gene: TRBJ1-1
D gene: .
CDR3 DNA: TGTGCCAGCCACACGAATCCAGGCACTGAAGCTTTCTTT
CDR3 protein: CASHTNPGTEAFF

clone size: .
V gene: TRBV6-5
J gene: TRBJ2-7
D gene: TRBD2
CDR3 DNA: TGTGCCAGCAGTTACTCCCTAGCGGAATACTACGAGCAGTACTTC
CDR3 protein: CASSYSLAEYYEQYF

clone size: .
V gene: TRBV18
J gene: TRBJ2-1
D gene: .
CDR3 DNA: TGTGCCAGCTCACTGTCAGGGGTGTACAATGAGCAGTTCTTC
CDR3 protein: CASSLSGVYNEQFF

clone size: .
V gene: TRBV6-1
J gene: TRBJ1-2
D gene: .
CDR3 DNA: TGTGCCAGCAGTGAACCCACGCGCAAGAAAGCATATGGCTACACCTTC
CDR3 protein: CASSEPTRKKAYGYTF

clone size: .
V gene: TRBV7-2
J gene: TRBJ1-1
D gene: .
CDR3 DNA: TGTGCCAGCAGCTGGGGCCTTGAAGCTTTCTTT
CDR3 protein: CASSWGLEAFF

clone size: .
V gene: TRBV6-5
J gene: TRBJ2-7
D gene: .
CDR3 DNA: TGTGCCAGCAGTTACAGTCAGGGAATTGAGCAGTACTTC
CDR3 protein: CASSYSQGIEQYF

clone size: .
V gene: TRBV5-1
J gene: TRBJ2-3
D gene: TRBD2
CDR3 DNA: TGCGCCAGCAGCTTTAATAGCGGGGGTACAGATACGCAGTATTTT
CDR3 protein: CASSFNSGGTDTQYF

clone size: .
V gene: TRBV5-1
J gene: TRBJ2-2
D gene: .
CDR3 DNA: TGCGCCAGCAGCTTTGACAGGCCCGGGGAGCTGTTTTTT
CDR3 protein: CASSFDRPGELFF

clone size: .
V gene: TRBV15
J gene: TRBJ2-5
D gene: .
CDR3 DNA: TGTGCCACCAGCCGCGCGCCCTCTGCGGAGACCCAGTACTTC
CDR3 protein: CATSRAPSAETQYF

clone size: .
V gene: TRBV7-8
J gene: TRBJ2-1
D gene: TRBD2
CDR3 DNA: TGTGCCAGCAACTTCCTAGCGGGGGAATCTAGCTCCTACAATGAGCAGTTCTTC
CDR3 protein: CASNFLAGESSSYNEQFF

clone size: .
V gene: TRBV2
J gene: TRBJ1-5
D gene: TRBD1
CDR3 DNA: TGTGCCAGCAGGAGAGACGACAGGGATAATCAGCCCCAGCATTTT
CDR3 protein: CASRRDDRDNQPQHF

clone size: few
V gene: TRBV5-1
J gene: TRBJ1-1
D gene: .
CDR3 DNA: TGCGCCAGCAGCTTGTATCCGGAGGCGAGAACTGAAGCTTTCTTT
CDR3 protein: CASSLYPEARTEAFF

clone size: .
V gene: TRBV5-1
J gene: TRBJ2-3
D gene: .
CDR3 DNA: TGCGCCAGCGCCGAGAGGGGGGCGGGGGCAGATACGCAGTATTTT
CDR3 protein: CASAERGAGADTQYF

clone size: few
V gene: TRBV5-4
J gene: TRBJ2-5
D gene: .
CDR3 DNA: TGTGCCAGCAGCTTGGATGGCAGGGGAAAAGAGACCCAGTACTTC
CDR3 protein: CASSLDGRGKETQYF

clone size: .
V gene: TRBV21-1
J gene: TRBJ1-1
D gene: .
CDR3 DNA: TGTGTCTCGGGAGTTTGCACTGAAGCTTTCTTT
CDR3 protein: CVSGVCTEAFF

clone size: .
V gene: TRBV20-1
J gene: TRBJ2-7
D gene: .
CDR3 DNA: TGCAGTGCTCCAGACAGGAACGAGCAGTACTTC
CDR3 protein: CSAPDRNEQYF

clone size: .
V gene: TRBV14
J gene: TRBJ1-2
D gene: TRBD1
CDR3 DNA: TGTGCCAGCAGCCCCGGGACAGCTTACTATGGCTACACCTTC
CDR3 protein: CASSPGTAYYGYTF

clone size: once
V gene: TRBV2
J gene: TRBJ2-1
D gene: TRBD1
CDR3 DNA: TGTGCCAGCAGAGGGACAGGGGGCACGGGGGCCAAAGAGACCCACCTCTTC
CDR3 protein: CASRGTGGTGAKETHLF

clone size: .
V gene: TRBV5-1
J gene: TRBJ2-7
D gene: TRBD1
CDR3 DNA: TGCGCCAGCAGCGAGGGGGACAGGGACTCCTACGAGCAGTACTTC
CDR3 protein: CASSEGDRDSYEQYF

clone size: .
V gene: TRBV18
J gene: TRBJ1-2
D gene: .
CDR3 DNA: TGTGCCAGCTCACGGGGAGGGTCTAACTATGGCTACACCTTC
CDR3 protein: CASSRGGSNYGYTF

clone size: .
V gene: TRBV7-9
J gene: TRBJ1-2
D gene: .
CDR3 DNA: TGTGCCAGCAGCTTGACCACAGCAAATGGCTACACCTTC
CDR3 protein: CASSLTTANGYTF

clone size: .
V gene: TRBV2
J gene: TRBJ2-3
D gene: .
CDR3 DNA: TGTGCCAGCAGTGACGGTCAGGGCGGCGCAGATACGCAGTATTTT
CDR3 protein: CASSDGQGGADTQYF

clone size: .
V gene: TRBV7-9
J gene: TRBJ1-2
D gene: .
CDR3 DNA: TGTTCCAGCAGCCCGAGGGTACTTGGCTACACCTTC
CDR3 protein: CSSSPRVLGYTF

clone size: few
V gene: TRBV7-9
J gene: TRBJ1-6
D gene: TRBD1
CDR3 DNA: TGTGCCAGCAGCTCCGGACAGGGATTCTATAATTCACCCCTCCACTTT
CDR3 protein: CASSSGQGFYNSPLHF

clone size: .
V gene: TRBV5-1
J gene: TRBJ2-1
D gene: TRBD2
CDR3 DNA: TGCGCCAGCCGTGATAGCGGGAGCTACTACAATGAGCAGTTCTTC
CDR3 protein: CASRDSGSYYNEQFF

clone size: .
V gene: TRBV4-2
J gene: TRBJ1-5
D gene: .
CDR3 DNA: TGTGCCAGCAGCCAAGAGTACCTAAACAATCAGCCCCAGCATTTT
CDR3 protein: CASSQEYLNNQPQHF

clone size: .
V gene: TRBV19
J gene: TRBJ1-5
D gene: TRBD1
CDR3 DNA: TGTGCCAGTAGGCTTGACAGGGCAAGCAATCAGCCCCAGCATTTT
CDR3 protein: CASRLDRASNQPQHF

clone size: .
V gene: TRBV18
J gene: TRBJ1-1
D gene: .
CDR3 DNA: TGTGCCAGCTCATCTCAGGGTGGGGACACTGAAGCTTTCTTT
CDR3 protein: CASSSQGGDTEAFF

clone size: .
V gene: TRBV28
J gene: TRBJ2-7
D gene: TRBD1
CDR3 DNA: TGTGCCAGCGAAGGACAGGCAGACGAGCAGTACTTC
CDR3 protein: CASEGQADEQYF

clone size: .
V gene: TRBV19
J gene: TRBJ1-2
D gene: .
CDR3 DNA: TGTGCCAGTAGTATAGGTCTCCTGAACTATGGCTACACCTTC
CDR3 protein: CASSIGLLNYGYTF

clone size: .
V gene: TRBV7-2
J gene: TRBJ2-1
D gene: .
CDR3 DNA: TGTGCCAGCACCTTGAGACTGTTTTACAATGAGCAGTTCTTC
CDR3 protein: CASTLRLFYNEQFF

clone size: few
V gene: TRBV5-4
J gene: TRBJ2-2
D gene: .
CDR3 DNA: TGTGCCAGCAGCTTGAAGCAGGACGGGGAGCTGTTTTTT
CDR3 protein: CASSLKQDGELFF

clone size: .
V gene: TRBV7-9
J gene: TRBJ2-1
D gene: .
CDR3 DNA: TGTGCCAGCAGCTTTAGTTCAGGGAATGAGCAGTTCTTC
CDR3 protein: CASSFSSGNEQFF

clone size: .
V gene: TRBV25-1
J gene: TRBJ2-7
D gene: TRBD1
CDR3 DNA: TGTGCCAGCAGTCGGCAGGGGGTTTTCTACGAGCAGTACTTC
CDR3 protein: CASSRQGVFYEQYF

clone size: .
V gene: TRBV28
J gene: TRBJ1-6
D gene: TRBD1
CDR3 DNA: TGTGCCGCCCGGACAGGGAATTCCTATAATTCACCCCTCCACTTT
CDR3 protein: CAARTGNSYNSPLHF

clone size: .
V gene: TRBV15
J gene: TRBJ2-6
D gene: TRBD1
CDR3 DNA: TGTGCCACCAGCACCCGACAGGGGGCGAGCTCTGGGGCCAACGTCCTGACTTTC
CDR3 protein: CATSTRQGASSGANVLTF

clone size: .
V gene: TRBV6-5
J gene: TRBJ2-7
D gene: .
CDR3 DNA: TGTGCCAGCAGTTACTCCCCTCCGTGGCCCTCCTACGAGCAGTACTTC
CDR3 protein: CASSYSPPWPSYEQYF

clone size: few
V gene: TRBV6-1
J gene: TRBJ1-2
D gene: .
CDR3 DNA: TGTGCCAGCAGTGAAATCAGTAACTATGGCTACACCTTC
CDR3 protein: CASSEISNYGYTF

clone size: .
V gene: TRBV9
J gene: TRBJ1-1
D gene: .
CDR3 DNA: TGTGCCAGCAGCCTGACCGGGTTTTCGGACACTGAAGCTTTCTTT
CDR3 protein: CASSLTGFSDTEAFF

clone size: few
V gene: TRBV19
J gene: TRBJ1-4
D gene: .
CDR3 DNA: TGTGCCAGTAGTATCAGAAAAGATGAAAAACTGTTTTTT
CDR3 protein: CASSIRKDEKLFF

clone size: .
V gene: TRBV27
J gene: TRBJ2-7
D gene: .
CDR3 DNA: TGTGCCAGCAGTTCGCGACGGAGCTCCTACGAGCAGTACTTC
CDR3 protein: CASSSRRSSYEQYF